This T cell receptor (beta chain) was sequenced for a study of naive and memory T cell subsets. This clonotype was counted between two and nine times. The antigen remains unidentified. The beta constant-region primer was an equimolar mix of two oligonucleotides covering TRBC1 and TRBC2. The ligated cDNA underwent four PCR rounds using SP2 and nested alpha and beta constant-region primers. From the UMI-ligation and nested PCR reads, TCRdb called clonotypes with MiXCR, one entry per CDR3 protein. Among about 150,000 distinct CDR3 sequences listed, approximately 22% were seen once. Trimming pared 6 bases from V and 1 base from J, leaving 13 bases between. There are 14 residues in the CDR3. In germline, CDR1 is WSHSY, CDR2 SAAADI. Study results and caveats: A few larger clonotypes appeared in naive repertoires, especially CD8, possibly memory cells re-expressing CD45RA.

This clonotype originated in a human donor in good health. The rearrangement joins TRBV10-2 to TRBJ2-7; unclear D gene. Source material: naive CD4+ T cells from blood. CDR3 coding DNA: TGCGCCAGCAGCCCGAGTCGCTCATCCTACGAGCAGTACTTC. It yields the protein CASSPSRSSYEQYF.